Presented here are 3 T cell receptor beta chains from one specimen sequenced in a study of tissue T cells after allogeneic stem cell transplantation. Assay used: immunoSEQ multiplex PCR; TCRdb lists only in-frame clones, some missing. Of roughly 1,900 clones listed, nearly 45% are singletons. Regarding time point: mouse harvest day 14 after allogeneic transplant. Tail vein injection delivered 10^7 T-cell-depleted bone marrow cells and 10^6 splenic CD5+ T cells. The sample was gut tissue. These receptor sequences come from a female BALB/c mouse given C57BL/6 T cells with graft-versus-host disease after an allogeneic hematopoietic cell transplant.

Points on this clone: Gene names are mouse gene names. The read gets to within 1 residue of the CDR3 end, and the germline J gene fills in the rest. The chain employs TRBV26 and TRBJ1-5; TRBD1 matches at 7 bases. This CDR3 is 15 amino acids long. The germline gives CDR1 KGHPV, CDR2 FQNQEV (reference sequence). Trimming removed 8 bases from V and 0 bases from J; junction bases left unmatched: 7. The CDR3 reads CASSRDSYNNQAPLF. The covered CDR3 bases are TGTGCCAGCTCCCGGGACAGCTATAACAACCAGGCTCCGCTT. The entire variable domain, with the rest obtained from reference TRBV26 and TRBJ1-5, is as follows: NSKVIQTPRYLVKGQGQKAKMRCIPEKGHPVVFWYQQNKNNEFKFLINFQNQEVLQQIDMTEKRFSAECPSNSPCSLEIQSSEAGDSALYLCASSRDSYNNQAPLFGEGTRLSVL.

This clone was seen only a few times. The gene symbols are mouse symbols. The sequence runs out 1 residue before the end of the CDR3; the remainder is reconstructed from the germline J gene. V usage is TRBV26 and J usage is TRBJ1-4, with D unresolved. Deletions cut 3 bases from V and 1 base from J, with 9 bases between. The CDR3 length is 15 residues. Germline values: CDR1 KGHPV, CDR2 FQNQEV (reference sequence). The CDR3 region is CASSLVGNSNERLFF. The part of the CDR3 DNA that was read is TGTGCCAGCAGTCTAGTTGGCAATTCCAACGAAAGATTATTT.

Concerning this clone: Gene names are the mouse ones. The read ends 1 residue shy of where the CDR3 ends; the end is completed using the germline J gene. The chain links TRBV26 to TRBJ2-4; no firm D call. Deletions cut 4 bases from V and 0 bases from J, with 8 bases between. CDR3 length equals 14 residues. Germline CDR1 reads KGHPV; CDR2 reads FQNQEV (reference sequence). The part of the CDR3 DNA that was read is TGTGCCAGCAGTCGGCAAAATAGTCAAAACACCTTGTAC. Translation: CASSRQNSQNTLY. The CDR3 in its entirety is CASSRQNSQNTLYF. The variable domain in full, completed from reference TRBV26 and TRBJ2-4, reads NSKVIQTPRYLVKGQGQKAKMRCIPEKGHPVVFWYQQNKNNEFKFLINFQNQEVLQQIDMTEKRFSAECPSNSPCSLEIQSSEAGDSALYLCASSRQNSQNTLYFGAGTRLSVL.